This TCR beta chain was retrieved from a study of blood T cell repertoires in COVID-19. Per the original data handling: Estimates of nucleated cell counts were drawn from the amplification of reference gene primers. Profiled with immunoSEQ multiplex PCR; TCRdb holds only in-frame clones, not every one. V and J calls and clone size follow that table, whereas D and trimming were derived from the DNA. Of 110,000 to 150,000 clones detected, roughly 84% appear once; the ten largest clones hold about two fifths. Germline CDR1 reads MGHRA; CDR2 reads YSYEKL. V was clipped by 1 base and J by 7 bases, with 8 bases between them. The CDR3 extends over 13 amino acids.

The rearrangement links TRBV4-1 to TRBJ1-5; D remains unclear. The TCR originated in a human donor in a cohort sampled during active COVID-19. The specimen sequenced was peripheral blood. CDR3 in DNA: TGCGCCAGCAGCCAAGGTCTTCTCCAGCCCCAGCATTTT. Translating gives CASSQGLLQPQHF.